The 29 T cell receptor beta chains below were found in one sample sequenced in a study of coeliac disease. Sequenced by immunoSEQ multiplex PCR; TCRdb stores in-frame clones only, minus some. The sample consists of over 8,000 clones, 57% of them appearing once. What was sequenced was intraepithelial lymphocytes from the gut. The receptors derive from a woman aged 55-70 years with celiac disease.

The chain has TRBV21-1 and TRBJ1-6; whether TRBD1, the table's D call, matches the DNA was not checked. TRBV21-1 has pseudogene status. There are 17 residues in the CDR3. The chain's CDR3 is CASSIRQGRSYNSPLHF. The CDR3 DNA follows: TGTGCCAGCAGCATTCGACAGGGACGAAGCTATAATTCACCCCTCCACTTT.

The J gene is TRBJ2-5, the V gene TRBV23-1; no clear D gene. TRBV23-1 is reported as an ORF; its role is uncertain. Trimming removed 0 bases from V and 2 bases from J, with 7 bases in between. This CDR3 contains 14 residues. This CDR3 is CASSQSAVQETQYF. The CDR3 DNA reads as TGCGCCAGCAGTCAATCGGCGGTACAAGAGACCCAGTACTTC.

The CDR3 region is CASSRTTGTVFYGYTF. Written as DNA, the CDR3 is TGTGCCAGCAGCCGTACGACCGGGACAGTCTTTTATGGCTACACCTTC. V and J are TRBV5-6 and TRBJ1-2, with 7 bases that match TRBD1. The CDR3 loop spans 16 amino acids. Germline CDR1 is SGHDT and CDR2 is YYEEEE. Trimming cost V 4 bases and J 5 bases; bases outside gene matches: 14.

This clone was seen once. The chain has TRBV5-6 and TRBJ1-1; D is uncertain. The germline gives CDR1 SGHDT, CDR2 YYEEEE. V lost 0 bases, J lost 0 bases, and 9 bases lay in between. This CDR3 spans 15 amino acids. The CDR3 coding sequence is TGTGCCAGCAGCTTGGAGGCGGGCATGAACACTGAAGCTTTCTTT. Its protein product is CASSLEAGMNTEAFF.

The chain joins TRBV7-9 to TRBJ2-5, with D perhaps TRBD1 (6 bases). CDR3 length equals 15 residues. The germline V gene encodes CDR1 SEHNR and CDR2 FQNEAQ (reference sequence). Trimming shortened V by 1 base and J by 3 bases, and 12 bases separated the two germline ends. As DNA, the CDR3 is TGTGCCAGCAGCTTAGGGGGGCGACCAGAAGAGACCCAGTACTTC. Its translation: CASSLGGRPEETQYF.

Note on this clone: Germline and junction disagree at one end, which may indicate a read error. CDR3 bases: TGTGCCAGCAGCCACGGCGGGGGTCCGGAGGACTTC. Protein: CASSHGGGPEDF. This chain connects TRBV5-4 to TRBJ2-7, with TRBD2 identical over 7 bases. Germline lookup yields CDR1 SGHNT and CDR2 YYREEE (reference sequence). The CDR3 loop spans 12 amino acids. Complete variable domain (other parts from reference TRBV5-4 and TRBJ2-7): ETGVTQSPTHLIKTRGQQVTLRCSSQSGHNTVSWYQQALGQGPQFIFQYYREEENGRGNFPPRFSGLQFPNYSSELNVNALELDDSALYLCASSHGGGPEDFGPGTRLTVT.

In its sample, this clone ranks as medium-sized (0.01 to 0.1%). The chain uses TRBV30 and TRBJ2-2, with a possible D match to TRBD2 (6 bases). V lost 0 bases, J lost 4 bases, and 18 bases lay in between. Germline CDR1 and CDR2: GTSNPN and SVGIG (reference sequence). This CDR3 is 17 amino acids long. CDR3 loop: CAWSVSPRGDTTGELFF. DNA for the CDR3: TGTGCCTGGAGTGTCTCCCCGCGGGGTGATACCACCGGGGAGCTGTTTTTT.

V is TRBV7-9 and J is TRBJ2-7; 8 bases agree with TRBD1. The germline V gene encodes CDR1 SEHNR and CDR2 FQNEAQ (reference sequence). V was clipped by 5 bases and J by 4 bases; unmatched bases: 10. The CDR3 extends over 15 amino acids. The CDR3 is CASSTWETGVYEQYF. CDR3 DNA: TGTGCCAGCAGCACTTGGGAGACAGGGGTTTACGAGCAGTACTTC.

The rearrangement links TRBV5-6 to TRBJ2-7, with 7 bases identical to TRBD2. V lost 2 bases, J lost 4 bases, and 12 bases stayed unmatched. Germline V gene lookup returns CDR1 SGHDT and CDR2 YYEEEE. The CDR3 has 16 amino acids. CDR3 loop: CASSFGGSGVGYEQYF. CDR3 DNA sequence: TGTGCCAGCAGCTTCGGGGGGAGCGGGGTCGGGTACGAGCAGTACTTC. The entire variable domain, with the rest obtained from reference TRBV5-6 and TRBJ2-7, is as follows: DAGVTQSPTHLIKTRGQQVTLRCSPKSGHDTVSWYQQALGQGPQFIFQYYEEEERQRGNFPDRFSGHQFPNYSSELNVNALLLGDSALYLCASSFGGSGVGYEQYFGPGTRLTVT.

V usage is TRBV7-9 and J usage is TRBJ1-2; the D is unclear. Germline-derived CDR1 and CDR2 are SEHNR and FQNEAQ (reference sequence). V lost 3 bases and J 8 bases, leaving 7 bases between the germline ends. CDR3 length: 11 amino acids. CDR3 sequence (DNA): TGTGCCAGCAGCTTCGGGGTAGGCTACACCTTC. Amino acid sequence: CASSFGVGYTF. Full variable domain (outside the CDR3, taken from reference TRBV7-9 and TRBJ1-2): DTGVSQNPRHKITKRGQNVTFRCDPISEHNRLYWYRQTLGQGPEFLTYFQNEAQLEKSRLLSDRFSAERPKGSFSTLEIQRTEQGDSAMYLCASSFGVGYTFGSGTRLTVV.

The DNA for the CDR3 is TGTGCCAGCAGCCGGACCGGGAGGGCCAACGTCCTGACTTTC. Protein sequence: CASSRTGRANVLTF. The chain couples TRBV27 to TRBJ2-6; maybe TRBD2 (5 bases). The V gene lost 6 bases and the J gene lost 5 bases, with 11 bases spanning the gap. Germline CDR1 is MNHEY and CDR2 is SMNVEV (reference sequence). The CDR3 length is 14 residues.

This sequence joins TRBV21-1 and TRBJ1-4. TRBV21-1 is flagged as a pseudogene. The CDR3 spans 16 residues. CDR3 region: CASSKGRRGGREKLFF. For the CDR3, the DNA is TGTGCCAGCAGCAAAGGGCGGCGGGGCGGTCGGGAAAAACTGTTTTTT.

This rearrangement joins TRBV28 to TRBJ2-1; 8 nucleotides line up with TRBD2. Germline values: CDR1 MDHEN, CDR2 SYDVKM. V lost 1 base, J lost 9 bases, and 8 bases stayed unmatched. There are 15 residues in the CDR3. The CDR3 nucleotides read TGTGCCAGCAGTTTATCGCGGGGGGCCAGGACTGAGCAGTTCTTC. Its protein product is CASSLSRGARTEQFF. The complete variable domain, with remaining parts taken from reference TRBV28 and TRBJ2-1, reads DVKVTQSSRYLVKRTGEKVFLECVQDMDHENMFWYRQDPGLGLRLIYFSYDVKMKEKGDIPEGYSVSREKKERFSLILESASTNQTSMYLCASSLSRGARTEQFFGPGTRLTVL.

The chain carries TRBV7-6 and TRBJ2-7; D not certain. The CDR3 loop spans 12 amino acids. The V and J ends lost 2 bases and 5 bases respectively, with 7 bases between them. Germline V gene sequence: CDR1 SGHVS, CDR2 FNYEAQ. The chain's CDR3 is CASSLLGDEQYF. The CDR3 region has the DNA TGTGCCAGCAGCTTATTGGGCGACGAGCAGTACTTC.

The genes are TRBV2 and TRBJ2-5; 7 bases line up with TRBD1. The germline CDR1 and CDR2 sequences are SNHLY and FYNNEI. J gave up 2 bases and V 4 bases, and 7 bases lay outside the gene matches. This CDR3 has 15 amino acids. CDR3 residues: CASSGMGQHQETQYF. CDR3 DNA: TGTGCCAGCAGTGGGATGGGACAGCATCAAGAGACCCAGTACTTC.

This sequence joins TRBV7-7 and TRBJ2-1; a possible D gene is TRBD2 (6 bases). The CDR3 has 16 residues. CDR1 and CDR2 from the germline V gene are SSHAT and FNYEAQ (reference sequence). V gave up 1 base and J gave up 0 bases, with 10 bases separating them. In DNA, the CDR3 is TGTGCCAGCAGCTTAGGGGAGGTAGGCTCCTACAATGAGCAGTTCTTC. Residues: CASSLGEVGSYNEQFF.

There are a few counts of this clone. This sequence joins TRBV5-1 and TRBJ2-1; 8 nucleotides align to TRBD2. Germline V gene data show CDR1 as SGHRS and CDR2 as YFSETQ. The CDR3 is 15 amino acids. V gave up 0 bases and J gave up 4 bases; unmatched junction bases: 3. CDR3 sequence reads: CASSLEAGGYNEQFF. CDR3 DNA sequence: TGCGCCAGCAGCTTGGAGGCGGGGGGTTACAATGAGCAGTTCTTC.

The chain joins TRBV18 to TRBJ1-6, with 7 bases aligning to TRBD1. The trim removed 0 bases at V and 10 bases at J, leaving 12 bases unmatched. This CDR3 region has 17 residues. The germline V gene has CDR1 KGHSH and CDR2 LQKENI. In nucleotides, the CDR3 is TGTGCCAGCTCACCACCGGCCCGGGTAGGGGGCGGGTCACCCCTCCACTTT. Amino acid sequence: CASSPPARVGGGSPLHF.

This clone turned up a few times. In DNA, the CDR3 is TGTGCCAGCAGCCAATACAGGGAATCCTACGAGCAGTACTTC. Its protein product is CASSQYRESYEQYF. The chain joins TRBV11-1 to TRBJ2-7; the D gene is possibly TRBD1 (6 bases). Trimming cost V 5 bases and J 1 base, with 12 bases left between them. Per the germline V gene, CDR1 is SGHAT and CDR2 is FQDESV (reference sequence). The CDR3 loop spans 14 amino acids.

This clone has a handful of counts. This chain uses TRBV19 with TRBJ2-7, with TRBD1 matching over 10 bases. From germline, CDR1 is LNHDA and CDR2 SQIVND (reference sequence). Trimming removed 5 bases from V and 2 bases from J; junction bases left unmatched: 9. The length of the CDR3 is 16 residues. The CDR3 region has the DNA TGTGCCAGTAGTGGGCGGGACAGGGGCCTCACCTACGAGCAGTACTTC. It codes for CASSGRDRGLTYEQYF. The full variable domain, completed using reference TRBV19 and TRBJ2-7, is DGGITQSPKYLFRKEGQNVTLSCEQNLNHDAMYWYRQDPGQGLRLIYYSQIVNDFQKGDIAEGYSVSREKKESFPLTVTSAQKNPTAFYLCASSGRDRGLTYEQYFGPGTRLTVT.

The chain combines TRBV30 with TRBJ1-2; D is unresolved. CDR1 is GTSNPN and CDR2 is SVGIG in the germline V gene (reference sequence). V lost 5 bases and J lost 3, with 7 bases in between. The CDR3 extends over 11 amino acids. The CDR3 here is CAWSRDYGYTF. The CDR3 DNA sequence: TGTGCCTGGTCTCGGGACTATGGCTACACCTTC.

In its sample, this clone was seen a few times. The CDR3 is CASSLEYSDTQYF. As DNA, the CDR3 is TGTGCCAGCAGCTTAGAGTACTCGGATACGCAGTATTTT. This sequence joins TRBV11-2 and TRBJ2-3; no definite D call. Germline CDR1 is SGHAT and CDR2 is FQNNGV. The germline V and J ends were trimmed by 0 bases and 6 bases, with 7 bases remaining between them. This CDR3 has 13 amino acids.

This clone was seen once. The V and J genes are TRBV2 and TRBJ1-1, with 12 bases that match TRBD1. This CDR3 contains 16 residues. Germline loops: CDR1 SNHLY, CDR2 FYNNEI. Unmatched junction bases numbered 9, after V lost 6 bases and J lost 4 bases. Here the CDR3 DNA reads TGTGCCAGCAGGGGGGACAGGGGGCACGGGGGCACTGAAGCTTTCTTT. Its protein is CASRGDRGHGGTEAFF.

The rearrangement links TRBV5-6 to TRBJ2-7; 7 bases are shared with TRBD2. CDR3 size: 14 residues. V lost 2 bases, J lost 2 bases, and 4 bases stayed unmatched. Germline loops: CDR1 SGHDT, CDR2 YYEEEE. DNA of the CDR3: TGTGCCAGCAGCTTTTGGGGGGGGACCTACGAGCAGTACTTC. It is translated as CASSFWGGTYEQYF.

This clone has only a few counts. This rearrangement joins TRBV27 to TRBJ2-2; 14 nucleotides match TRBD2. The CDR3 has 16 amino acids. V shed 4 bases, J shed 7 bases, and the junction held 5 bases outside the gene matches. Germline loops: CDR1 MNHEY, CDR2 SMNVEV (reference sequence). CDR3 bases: TGTGCCAGCAGTTCGGGACTAGCGGGAGAAAACGGGGAGCTGTTTTTT. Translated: CASSSGLAGENGELFF.

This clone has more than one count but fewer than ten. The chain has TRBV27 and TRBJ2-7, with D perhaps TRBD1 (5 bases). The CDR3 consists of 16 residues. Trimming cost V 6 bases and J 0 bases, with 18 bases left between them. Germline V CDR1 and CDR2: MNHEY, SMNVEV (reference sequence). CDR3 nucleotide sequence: TGTGCCAGCAGCTCATTAGGGGTAGCCGCCTCCTACGAGCAGTACTTC. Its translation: CASSSLGVAASYEQYF.

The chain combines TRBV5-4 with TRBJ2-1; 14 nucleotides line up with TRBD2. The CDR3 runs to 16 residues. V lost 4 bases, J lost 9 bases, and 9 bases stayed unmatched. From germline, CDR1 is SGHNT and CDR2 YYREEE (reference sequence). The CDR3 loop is CASSGLTSGGAGEQFF. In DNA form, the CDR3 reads TGTGCCAGCAGCGGCCTGACTAGCGGGGGGGCGGGTGAGCAGTTCTTC.

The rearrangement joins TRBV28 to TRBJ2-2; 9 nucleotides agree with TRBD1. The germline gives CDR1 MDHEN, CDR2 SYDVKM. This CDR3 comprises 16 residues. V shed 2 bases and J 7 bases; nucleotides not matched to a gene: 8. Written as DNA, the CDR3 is TGTGCCAGCAGTTTACCGGACAGGGGCATTTTCGGGGAGCTGTTTTTT. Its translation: CASSLPDRGIFGELFF.

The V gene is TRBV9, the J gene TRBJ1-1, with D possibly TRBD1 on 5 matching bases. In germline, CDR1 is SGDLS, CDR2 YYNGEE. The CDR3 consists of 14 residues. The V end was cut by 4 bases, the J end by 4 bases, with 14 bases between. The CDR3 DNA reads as TGTGCCAGCAGCCCTAGCGGGGGAGGCACTGAAGCTTTCTTT. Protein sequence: CASSPSGGGTEAFF.